The 9 T cell receptor beta chains listed next were all sequenced from one sample in a study of blood T cell repertoires in COVID-19. This table comes from immunoSEQ multiplex PCR, and its TCRdb copy is limited to in-frame clones, with some not included. The sample includes roughly 290,000 clones, approximately 83% seen only once; the top ten take around 2.1%. Sequenced: peripheral blood. The receptors here all came from a woman in her thirties who had recovered from COVID-19.

The chain carries TRBV4-2 and TRBJ1-5, with no clear D. The CDR3 length is 15 residues. The germline CDR1 and CDR2 sequences are LGHNA and YNFKEQ. With 4 bases removed from V and 0 bases from J, the gap between germline ends came to 10 bases. The CDR3 loop is CASSPAAVSNQPQHF. CDR3 in DNA: TGTGCCAGCAGCCCAGCGGCGGTTAGCAATCAGCCCCAGCATTTT.

The chain employs TRBV23-1 and TRBJ1-1; 8 bases are shared with TRBD1. TRBV23-1 is classed as an ORF, of uncertain function. CDR3 size: 13 residues. V was pared by 6 bases and J by 2 bases, with 2 bases of the junction left unmatched. The CDR3 loop is CASRGTGNTEAFF. For the CDR3, the DNA is TGCGCCAGCAGGGGGACAGGCAACACTGAAGCTTTCTTT.

V is TRBV3-1 (or the pseudogene TRBV3-2) and J is TRBJ1-3; unclear D gene. This CDR3 spans 15 amino acids. V was cut by 4 bases and J by 0 bases, with 10 bases left in between. Looked up from germline, CDR1 is LGHDT and CDR2 is YNNKEL (reference sequence). The CDR3 bases are TGTGCCAGCAGCCCTCGTGGGAGCTCTGGAAACACCATATATTTT. It encodes CASSPRGSSGNTIYF.

In its sample, this clone was seen once. This chain connects TRBV12-3 or TRBV12-4 to TRBJ2-1; 7 nucleotides line up with TRBD1. This CDR3 has 13 residues. Unmatched junction bases numbered 7, after V lost 6 bases and J lost 8 bases. In DNA form, the CDR3 reads TGTGCCAGCAGCCGACAGGGAAGGGATGAGCAGTTCTTC. This sequence encodes CASSRQGRDEQFF.

The chain combines TRBV11-2 with TRBJ2-1; 7 bases map to TRBD1. CDR3 length: 14 amino acids. V trimming: 5 bases; J trimming: 6 bases; junction bases outside the gene matches: 7. Germline loops: CDR1 SGHAT, CDR2 FQNNGV. The CDR3: CASSDRVYGNEQFF. The CDR3 bases are TGTGCCAGCAGCGACAGGGTTTACGGCAATGAGCAGTTCTTC.

V is TRBV30 and J is TRBJ1-2; TRBD1 might be the D (6 bases). With 1 base removed from V and 4 bases from J, the gap between germline ends came to 13 bases. Germline-derived CDR1 and CDR2 are GTSNPN and SVGIG (reference sequence). The CDR3 is 14 residues long. The CDR3 region has the DNA TGTGCCTGGAGTGGGACAGAAAGAGGCTATGGCTACACCTTC. As protein: CAWSGTERGYGYTF.

V and J are TRBV6-5 and TRBJ2-1, with 11 bases aligning to TRBD2. The V gene end was trimmed by 4 bases and the J gene end by 6 bases; junction bases not matched to a gene: 2. This CDR3 is built from 14 residues. Germline CDR1 is MNHEY and CDR2 is SVGAGI. For the CDR3, the DNA is TGTGCCAGCAGTTTGACTAGCGGGGTCAATGAGCAGTTCTTC. It translates to CASSLTSGVNEQFF.

The V call is TRBV5-1, the J call TRBJ1-5; D gene uncertain. CDR3 size: 13 residues. V lost 4 bases, J lost 4 bases, and 9 bases lay in between. Germline values: CDR1 SGHRS, CDR2 YFSETQ. The CDR3 spells CASSLDLNQPQHF. DNA of the CDR3: TGCGCCAGCAGCCTAGACCTAAATCAGCCCCAGCATTTT.

The CDR3 DNA is TGTGCCAGCAGCTTGCTAGGGGTGGGACAAGAGACCCAGTACTTC. Its protein is CASSLLGVGQETQYF. The rearrangement joins TRBV5-6 to TRBJ2-5, with D perhaps TRBD1 (5 bases). CDR3 length: 15 residues. V gave up 1 base and J gave up 2 bases, with 12 bases separating them. CDR1 SGHDT and CDR2 YYEEEE come from the germline V gene.